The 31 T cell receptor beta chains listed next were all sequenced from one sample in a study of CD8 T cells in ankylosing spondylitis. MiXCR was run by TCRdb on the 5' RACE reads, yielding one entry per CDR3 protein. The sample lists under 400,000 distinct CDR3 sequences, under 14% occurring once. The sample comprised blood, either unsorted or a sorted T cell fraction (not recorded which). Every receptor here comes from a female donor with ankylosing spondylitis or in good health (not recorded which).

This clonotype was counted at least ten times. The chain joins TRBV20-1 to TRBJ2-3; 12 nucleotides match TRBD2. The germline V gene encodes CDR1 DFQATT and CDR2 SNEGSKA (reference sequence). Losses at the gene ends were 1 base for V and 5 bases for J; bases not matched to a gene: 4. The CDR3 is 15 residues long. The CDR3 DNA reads TGCAGTGCTAGAGCCATGGGACTAGCGGGAGATACGCAGTATTTT. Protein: CSARAMGLAGDTQYF.

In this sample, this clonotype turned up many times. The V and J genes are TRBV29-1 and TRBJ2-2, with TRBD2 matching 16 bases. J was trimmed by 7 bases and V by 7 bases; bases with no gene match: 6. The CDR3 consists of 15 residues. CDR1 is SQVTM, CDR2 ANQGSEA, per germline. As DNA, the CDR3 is TGCAGCGCTACGGGACTAGCGGGGGGGGTCGGGGAGCTGTTTTTT. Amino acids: CSATGLAGGVGELFF.

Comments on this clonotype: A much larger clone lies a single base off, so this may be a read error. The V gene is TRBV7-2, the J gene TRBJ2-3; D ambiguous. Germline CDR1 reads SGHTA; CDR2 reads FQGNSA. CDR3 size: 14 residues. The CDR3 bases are TGTGCCAGCAGCTCCCGGACCCACACAGATGCGCAGTATTTT. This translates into CASSSRTHTDAQYF.

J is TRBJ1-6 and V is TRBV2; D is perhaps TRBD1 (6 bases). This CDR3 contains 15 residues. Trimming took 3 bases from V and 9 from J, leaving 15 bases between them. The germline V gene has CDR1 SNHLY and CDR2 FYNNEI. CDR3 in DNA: TGTGCCAGCAGTGATGGGCCCCAGGGGACTTCACCCCTCCACTTT. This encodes CASSDGPQGTSPLHF.

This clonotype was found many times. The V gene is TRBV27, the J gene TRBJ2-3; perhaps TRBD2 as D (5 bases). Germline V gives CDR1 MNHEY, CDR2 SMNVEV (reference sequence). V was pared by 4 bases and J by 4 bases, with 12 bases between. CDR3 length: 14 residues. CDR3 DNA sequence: TGTGCCAGCAGTTCGTTAGCGACGTCAGATACGCAGTATTTT. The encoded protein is CASSSLATSDTQYF.

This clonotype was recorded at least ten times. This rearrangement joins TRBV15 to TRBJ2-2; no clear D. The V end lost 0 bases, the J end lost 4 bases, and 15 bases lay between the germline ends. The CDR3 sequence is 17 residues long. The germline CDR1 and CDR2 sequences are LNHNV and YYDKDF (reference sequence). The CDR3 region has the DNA TGTGCCACCAGCAGAGATATTGGGCGATCAGCCACCGGGGAGCTGTTTTTT. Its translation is CATSRDIGRSATGELFF.

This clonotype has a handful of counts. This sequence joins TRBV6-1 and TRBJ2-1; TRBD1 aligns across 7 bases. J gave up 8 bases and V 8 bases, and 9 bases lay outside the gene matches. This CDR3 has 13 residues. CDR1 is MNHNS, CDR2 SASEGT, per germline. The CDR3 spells CASGQAVRDEQFF. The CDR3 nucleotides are TGTGCCAGCGGACAGGCGGTAAGGGATGAGCAGTTCTTC.

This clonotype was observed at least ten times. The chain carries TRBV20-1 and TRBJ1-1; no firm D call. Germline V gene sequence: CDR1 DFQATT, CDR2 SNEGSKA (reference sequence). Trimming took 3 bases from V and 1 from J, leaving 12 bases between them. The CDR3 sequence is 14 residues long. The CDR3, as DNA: TGCAGTGCTAGGAGGGAAGGTTCGAACACTGAAGCTTTCTTT. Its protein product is CSARREGSNTEAFF.

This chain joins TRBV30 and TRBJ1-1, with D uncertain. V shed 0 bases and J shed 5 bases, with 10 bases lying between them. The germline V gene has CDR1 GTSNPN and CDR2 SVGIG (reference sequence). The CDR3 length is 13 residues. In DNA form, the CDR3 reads TGTGCCTGGAGTGTCACACGAGGGACTGAAGCTTTCTTT. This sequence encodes CAWSVTRGTEAFF.

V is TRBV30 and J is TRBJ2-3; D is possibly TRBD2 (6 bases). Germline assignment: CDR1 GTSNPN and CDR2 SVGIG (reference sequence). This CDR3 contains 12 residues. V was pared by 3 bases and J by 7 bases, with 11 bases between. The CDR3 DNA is TGTGCCTGGAGAAGAGGGGACTATACGCAGTATTTT. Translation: CAWRRGDYTQYF.

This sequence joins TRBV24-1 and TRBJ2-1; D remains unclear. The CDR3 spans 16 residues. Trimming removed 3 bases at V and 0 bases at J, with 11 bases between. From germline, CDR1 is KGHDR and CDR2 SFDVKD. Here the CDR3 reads CATSDTDGSSYNEQFF. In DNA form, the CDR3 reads TGTGCCACCAGTGATACAGACGGTAGCTCCTACAATGAGCAGTTCTTC.

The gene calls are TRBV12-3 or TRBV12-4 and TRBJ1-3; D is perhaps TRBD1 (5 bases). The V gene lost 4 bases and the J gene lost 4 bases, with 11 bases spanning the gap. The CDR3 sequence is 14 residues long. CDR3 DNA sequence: TGTGCCAGCAGTTACCAGGGAGGAGGAAACACCATATATTTT. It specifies CASSYQGGGNTIYF.

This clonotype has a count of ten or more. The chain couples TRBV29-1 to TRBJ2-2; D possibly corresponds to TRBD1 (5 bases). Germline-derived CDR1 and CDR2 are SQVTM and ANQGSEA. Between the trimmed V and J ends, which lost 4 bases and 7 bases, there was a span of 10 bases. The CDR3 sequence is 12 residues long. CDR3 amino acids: CSVAQGFGELFF. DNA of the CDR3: TGCAGCGTTGCCCAGGGCTTCGGGGAGCTGTTTTTT.

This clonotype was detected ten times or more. The CDR3 spells CSVRGGLNTEAFF. As DNA, the CDR3 is TGCAGCGTTCGGGGCGGATTGAACACTGAAGCTTTCTTT. The rearrangement joins TRBV29-1 to TRBJ1-1; maybe TRBD1 (5 bases). Germline-derived CDR1 and CDR2 are SQVTM and ANQGSEA. V was cut by 5 bases and J by 0 bases, with 10 bases left in between. CDR3 length: 13 amino acids.

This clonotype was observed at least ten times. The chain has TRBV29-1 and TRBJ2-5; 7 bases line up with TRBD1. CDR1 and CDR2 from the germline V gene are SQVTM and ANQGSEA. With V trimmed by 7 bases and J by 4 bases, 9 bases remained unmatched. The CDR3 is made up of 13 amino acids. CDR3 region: CSADRVQSETQYF. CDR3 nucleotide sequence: TGCAGCGCAGACAGGGTCCAATCAGAGACCCAGTACTTC.

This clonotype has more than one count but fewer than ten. The CDR3 coding sequence is TGCAGTGCTACCTCTCAGGCAAAACTGTTTTTT. Amino acids: CSATSQAKLFF. V usage is TRBV20-1 and J usage is TRBJ1-4; D gene uncertain. V lost 4 bases to trimming and J lost 10 bases, with 10 bases between them. CDR1 is DFQATT, CDR2 SNEGSKA, per germline (reference sequence). The CDR3 has 11 amino acids.

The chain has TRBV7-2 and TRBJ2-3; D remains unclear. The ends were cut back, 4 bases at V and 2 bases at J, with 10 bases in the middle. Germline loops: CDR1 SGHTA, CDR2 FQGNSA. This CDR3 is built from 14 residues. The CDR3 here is CASSWRHSTDTQYF. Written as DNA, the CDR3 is TGTGCCAGCAGCTGGCGACACTCCACAGATACGCAGTATTTT.

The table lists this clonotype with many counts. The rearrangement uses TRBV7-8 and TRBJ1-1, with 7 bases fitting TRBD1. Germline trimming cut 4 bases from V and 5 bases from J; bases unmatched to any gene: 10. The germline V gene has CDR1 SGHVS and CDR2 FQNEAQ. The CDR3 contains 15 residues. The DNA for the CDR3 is TGTGCCAGCAGCTCCCAGGCGAGGGGGCTTACTGAAGCTTTCTTT. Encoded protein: CASSSQARGLTEAFF.

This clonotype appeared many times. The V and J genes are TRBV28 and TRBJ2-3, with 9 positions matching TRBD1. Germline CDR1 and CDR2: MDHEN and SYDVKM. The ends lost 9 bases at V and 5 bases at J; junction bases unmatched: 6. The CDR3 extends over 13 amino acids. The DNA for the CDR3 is TGTGCCAGTAGACGACAGGGGGGAGATACGCAGTATTTT. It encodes CASRRQGGDTQYF.

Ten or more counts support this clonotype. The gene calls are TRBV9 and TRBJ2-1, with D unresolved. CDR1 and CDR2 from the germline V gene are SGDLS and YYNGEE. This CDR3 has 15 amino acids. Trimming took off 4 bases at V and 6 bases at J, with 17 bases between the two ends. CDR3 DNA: TGTGCCAGCAGCACCCACCCAATGAGCGCCAATGAGCAGTTCTTC. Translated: CASSTHPMSANEQFF.

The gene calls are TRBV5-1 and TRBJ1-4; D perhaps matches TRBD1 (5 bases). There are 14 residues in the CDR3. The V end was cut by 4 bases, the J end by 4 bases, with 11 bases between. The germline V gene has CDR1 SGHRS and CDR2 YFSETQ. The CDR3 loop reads CASSGDRYNEKLFF. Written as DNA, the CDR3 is TGCGCCAGCAGCGGGGACCGGTATAATGAAAAACTGTTTTTT.

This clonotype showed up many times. The chain's CDR3 is CASSLRVKGTGELFF. The DNA of the CDR3 is TGTGCCAGCAGTTTAAGGGTTAAAGGCACCGGGGAGCTGTTTTTT. This chain links TRBV12-3 or TRBV12-4 with TRBJ2-2; D remains unclear. The CDR3 has 15 residues. V was trimmed by 2 bases and J by 4 bases, leaving 11 bases between them.

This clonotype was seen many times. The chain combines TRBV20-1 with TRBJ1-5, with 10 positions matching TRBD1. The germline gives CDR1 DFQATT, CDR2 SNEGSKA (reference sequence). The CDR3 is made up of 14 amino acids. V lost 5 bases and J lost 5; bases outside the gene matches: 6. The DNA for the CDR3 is TGCAGTGCTCGCGACAGGGGGCTTGATCAGCCCCAGCATTTT. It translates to CSARDRGLDQPQHF.

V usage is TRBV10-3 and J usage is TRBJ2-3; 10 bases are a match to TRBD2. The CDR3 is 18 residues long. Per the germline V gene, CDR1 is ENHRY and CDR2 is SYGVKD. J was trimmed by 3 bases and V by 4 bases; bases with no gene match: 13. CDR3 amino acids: CAISALWAAGGPTDTQYF. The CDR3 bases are TGTGCCATCAGTGCCTTGTGGGCAGCGGGAGGGCCTACAGATACGCAGTATTTT.

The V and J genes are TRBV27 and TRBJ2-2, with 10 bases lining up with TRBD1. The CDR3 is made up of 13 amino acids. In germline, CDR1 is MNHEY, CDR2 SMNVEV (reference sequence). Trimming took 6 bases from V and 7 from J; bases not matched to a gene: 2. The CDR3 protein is CASSGTGDGELFF. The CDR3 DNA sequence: TGTGCCAGCAGCGGGACAGGGGACGGGGAGCTGTTTTTT.

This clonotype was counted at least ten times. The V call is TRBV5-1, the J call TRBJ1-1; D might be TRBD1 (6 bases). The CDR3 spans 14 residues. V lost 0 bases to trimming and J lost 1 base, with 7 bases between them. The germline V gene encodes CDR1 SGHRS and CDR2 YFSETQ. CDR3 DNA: TGCGCCAGCAGCTTGGTGGGGGCGAACACTGAAGCTTTCTTT. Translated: CASSLVGANTEAFF.

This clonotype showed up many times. The CDR3 DNA reads as TGCAGTGCTCCCCGGGGTGACAGGGCTGCCGGGGAGCTGTTTTTT. It is translated as CSAPRGDRAAGELFF. The rearrangement joins TRBV20-1 to TRBJ2-2, with 7 bases aligning to TRBD1. The length of the CDR3 is 15 residues. Losses at the gene ends were 5 bases for V and 6 bases for J; bases not matched to a gene: 12. Germline V gene lookup returns CDR1 DFQATT and CDR2 SNEGSKA (reference sequence).

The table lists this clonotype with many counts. CDR3 DNA sequence: TGTGCCAGGAGGGACCAAAACACCGGGGAGCTGTTTTTT. It specifies CARRDQNTGELFF. V gene TRBV18 combines with J gene TRBJ2-2; D may correspond to TRBD1 or TRBD2 (5 bases each). The CDR3 totals 13 residues. V was clipped by 9 bases and J by 2 bases, with 10 bases between them. CDR1 KGHSH and CDR2 LQKENI come from the germline V gene.

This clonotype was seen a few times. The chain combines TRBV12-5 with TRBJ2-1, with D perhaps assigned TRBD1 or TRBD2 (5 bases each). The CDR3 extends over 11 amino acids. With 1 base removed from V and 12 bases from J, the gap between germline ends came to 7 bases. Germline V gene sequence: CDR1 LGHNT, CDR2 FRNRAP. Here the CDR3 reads CASGLGGPQFF. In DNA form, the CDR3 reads TGTGCTAGTGGTTTGGGGGGACCGCAGTTCTTC.

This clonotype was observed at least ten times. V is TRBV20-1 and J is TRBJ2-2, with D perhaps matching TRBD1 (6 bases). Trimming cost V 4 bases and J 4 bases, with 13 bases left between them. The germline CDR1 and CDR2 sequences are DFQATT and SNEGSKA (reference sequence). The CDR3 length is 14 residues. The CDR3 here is CSAILQGSTGELFF. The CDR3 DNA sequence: TGCAGTGCTATTTTACAGGGCTCCACCGGGGAGCTGTTTTTT.

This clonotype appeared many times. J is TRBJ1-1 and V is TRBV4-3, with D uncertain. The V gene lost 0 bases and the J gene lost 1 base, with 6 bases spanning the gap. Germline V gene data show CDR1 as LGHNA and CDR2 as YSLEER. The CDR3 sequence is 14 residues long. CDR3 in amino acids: CASSQEDGNTEAFF. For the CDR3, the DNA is TGCGCCAGCAGCCAAGAGGATGGGAACACTGAAGCTTTCTTT.